Listed below are T cell receptor beta chains from one sample, sequenced in a study of blood T cell repertoires in COVID-19. Sequencing was performed with immunoSEQ multiplex PCR; in TCRdb, only in-frame clones are kept and a portion is missing. The top ten clones hold approximately 1% of a sample with fewer than 350,000 clones, 88% of them seen once. The specimen was PBMCs or T cells enriched from blood (not recorded which). These receptors came from a young woman who had been exposed to COVID-19. CDR3s include the opening cysteine and the closing phenylalanine or tryptophan. A D gene is named only where the DNA matches it firmly. The size of a clone is reported for some rows only, either as once, few or many, or as a class for expanded clones.

v_call	d_call	j_call	clone_size	cdr3_nt	cdr3_aa
TRBV5-4	TRBD2	TRBJ2-4	NA	TGTGCCAGCAGCTTAAGCGGGACCCTAGCCAAAAACATTCAGTACTTC	CASSLSGTLAKNIQYF
TRBV28	TRBD2	TRBJ2-1	once	TGTGCCAGCAGTTTGGGGACTAGTCAAAACAATGAGCAGTTCTTC	CASSLGTSQNNEQFF
TRBV10-2	NA	TRBJ2-1	few	TGCGCCAGCAGTGAGACGGGGGGCACGGGTGAGCAGTTCTTC	CASSETGGTGEQFF
TRBV5-8	NA	TRBJ1-1	NA	TGTGCCAGCAGTTATACCGGGCCCCGGGGCACTGAAGCTTTCTTT	CASSYTGPRGTEAFF
TRBV3-1/TRBV3-2	NA	TRBJ1-1	NA	TGTGCCAGCAGCCATTTAAGGGAGACTGAAGCTTTCTTT	CASSHLRETEAFF
TRBV11-2	TRBD2	TRBJ2-1	NA	TGTGCCAGCAGCTCCCTGCGGGGGGGGGCTGAGCAGTTCTTC	CASSSLRGGAEQFF
TRBV10-3	TRBD1	TRBJ2-1	NA	TGTGCCATCAGTGAGTTAAGACAGGGGAAAAACAATGAGCAGTTCTTC	CAISELRQGKNNEQFF
TRBV27	NA	TRBJ2-7	once	TGTGCCAGCAGGAACCCAGGGCAGGGTCGTATCGAGCAGTACTTC	CASRNPGQGRIEQYF
TRBV12-5	NA	TRBJ1-1	once	TGTGCTAGTGGTTTGGTGCCTCCCGGGGTTGAAGCTTTCTTT	CASGLVPPGVEAFF
TRBV5-8	NA	TRBJ2-1	few	TGTGCCAGCAGCTTGTCGTCAGGGGAGTGGGACAATGAGCAGTTCTTC	CASSLSSGEWDNEQFF
TRBV30	NA	TRBJ2-7	NA	TGTGCCTGGACCCCGCCCCCCGGCTCCTACGAGCAGTACTTC	CAWTPPPGSYEQYF
TRBV21-1	NA	TRBJ2-3	NA	TGTGCCAGCAGCAACGGCGGCGTAAGCACAGATACGCAGTATTTT	CASSNGGVSTDTQYF
TRBV7-8	NA	TRBJ1-6	NA	TGTGCCAGCAGCCCCACAAACTCACCCCTCCACTTT	CASSPTNSPLHF
TRBV14	TRBD1	TRBJ2-1	NA	TGTGCCAGCAGCCACCCCGGGACAGGTCCCTCCAATGAGCAGTTCTTC	CASSHPGTGPSNEQFF
TRBV9	TRBD1	TRBJ2-6	NA	TGTGCCAGCAGCCCCACTGGACAGGGGGCAGTTGCTGGGGCCAACGTCCTGACTTTC	CASSPTGQGAVAGANVLTF
TRBV18	TRBD2	TRBJ2-7	NA	TGTGCCAGCTCACCTTCAGCGGGAGTGGAATACGAGCAGTACTTC	CASSPSAGVEYEQYF
TRBV10-3	TRBD2	TRBJ2-1	NA	TGTGCCATCAGTGAGAGAAGGGGACTAGCGGGAGACAATGAGCAGTTCTTC	CAISERRGLAGDNEQFF
TRBV9	TRBD2	TRBJ2-7	NA	TGTGCCAGCAGCGTAGCTGCTAGCGGGGTCTCCTACGAGCAGTACTTC	CASSVAASGVSYEQYF
TRBV19	TRBD1	TRBJ1-2	NA	TGTGCCAGTACTCGGACAGGGGTTAACTTTCCGACCCTCTATGGCTACACCTTC	CASTRTGVNFPTLYGYTF
TRBV7-8	NA	TRBJ1-4	NA	TGTGCCAGCAGCTTAGTCGGTGCGGGGGGCAGTGAGGAAAAACTGTTTTTT	CASSLVGAGGSEEKLFF
TRBV19	NA	TRBJ2-3	NA	TGTGCCAGTAGTATGGGCGGGAGCACAGATACGCAGTATTTT	CASSMGGSTDTQYF
TRBV10-3	TRBD2	TRBJ2-7	NA	TGTGCCATCAGTGAAACTAGCGGGAGGCGGAACTACGAGCAGTACTTC	CAISETSGRRNYEQYF
TRBV7-3	TRBD1	TRBJ1-1	NA	TGTGCCAGCAGCAACCCGACCGACAGGGGACGTGCTTTCTTT	CASSNPTDRGRAFF
TRBV4-1	NA	TRBJ1-3	NA	TGCGCCAGCAGCCAAGAGGGAGGCAGGGTAGCAGTAAGAGGAAACACCATATATTTT	CASSQEGGRVAVRGNTIYF
TRBV14	NA	TRBJ2-7	NA	TGTGCCAGCAGCCGGAGGTCCTACGAGCAGTACTTC	CASSRRSYEQYF
TRBV6-5	TRBD2	TRBJ2-5	NA	TGTGCCACCTCGGGGGGCCAAGAGACCCAGTACTTC	CATSGGQETQYF
TRBV28	NA	TRBJ1-2	NA	TGTGCCAGCCATAGGGGGACGGTGGAACACACCTTC	CASHRGTVEHTF
TRBV3-1/TRBV3-2	TRBD1	TRBJ1-1	NA	TGTGCCAGCAGCCAAGTTCCGCAGGGGGCGACTGAAGCTTTCTTT	CASSQVPQGATEAFF
TRBV27	NA	TRBJ2-7	NA	TGTGCCAGCAGTTTAAACAGGGATATCACCTACGAGCAGTACTTC	CASSLNRDITYEQYF
TRBV19	NA	TRBJ1-2	NA	TGTGCCAGTAAAGCGGATACTGGGAACTATGGCTACACCTTC	CASKADTGNYGYTF
TRBV7-2	TRBD1	TRBJ2-7	NA	TGTGCCAGCAGCTTAACCGGGACAGGGGGCGGCCTACCCTACGAGCAGTACTTC	CASSLTGTGGGLPYEQYF
TRBV7-6	NA	TRBJ2-7	NA	TGTGCCAGCAGCTTAGGCAGGGGCCGACTTTCCTACGAGCAGTACTTC	CASSLGRGRLSYEQYF
TRBV12-5	NA	TRBJ2-2	NA	TGTGCTAGTGGTTACATGGGCCCAAGCACCGGGGAGCTGTTTTTT	CASGYMGPSTGELFF
TRBV29-1	TRBD1	TRBJ2-7	NA	TGCAGCGCCCAAGGACAGGGGGCCTACGAGCAGTACTTC	CSAQGQGAYEQYF
TRBV5-1	NA	TRBJ2-7	NA	TGCGCCAGCAGCTTGGGCCATCGCAGGGAACGCTACGAGCAGTACTTC	CASSLGHRRERYEQYF
TRBV7-8	TRBD1	TRBJ1-1	once	TGTGCCAGCAGCTTAGTTCTTCCAGGGGGCGCGGTGAACACTGAAGCTTTCTTT	CASSLVLPGGAVNTEAFF
TRBV5-1	TRBD1	TRBJ1-1	NA	TGCGCCAGCAGCGTTGGACAGGGGCCTACTGAAGCTTTCTTT	CASSVGQGPTEAFF
TRBV19	TRBD2	TRBJ2-7	NA	TGTGCCAGTAGTTGGGGGAGGGGACCCTACGAGCAGTACTTC	CASSWGRGPYEQYF
TRBV13	NA	TRBJ1-5	NA	TGTGCCAGCAGCTTTAGGGGGATGGGCAATCAGCCCCAGCATTTT	CASSFRGMGNQPQHF
TRBV9	NA	TRBJ1-6	once	TGTGCCAGCAGCGTAGCAGGGGTATGGGATCCTAATTCACCCCTCCACTTT	CASSVAGVWDPNSPLHF
TRBV5-1	NA	TRBJ1-5	NA	TGCGCCAGCAGGCTCGAGCTGGATCAGCCCCAGCATTTT	CASRLELDQPQHF
TRBV2	NA	TRBJ1-6	NA	TGTGCCAGCTTCAGAGATGACAGACGCAATTCACCCCTCCACTTT	CASFRDDRRNSPLHF
TRBV27	TRBD1	TRBJ1-2	few	TGTGCCAGCAGTTTGAAGGGGGCGGACTATGGCTACACCTTC	CASSLKGADYGYTF
TRBV5-4	NA	TRBJ1-2	NA	TGTGCCAGCAGCCCGGGAGGATCCACAGCCTATGGCTACACCTTC	CASSPGGSTAYGYTF